The next 20 T cell receptor beta chains were all read from a single sample in a study of response to subunit inactivated influenza vaccine. Each CDR3 protein is one row after TCRdb ran MiXCR on the RT-PCR reads. The data show around 850,000 distinct CDR3 sequences, under 20% seen once. Here the sequenced sample was PBMCs from blood, taken roughly 5 days after vaccination. These receptor sequences come from a man between 45 and 60 years old who received an inactivated influenza vaccine.

The chain has TRBV5-1 and TRBJ1-1; the D gene is possibly TRBD1 (5 bases). CDR1 is SGHRS and CDR2 is YFSETQ in the germline V gene. The length of the CDR3 is 16 residues. V shed 0 bases and J shed 6 bases, with 18 bases lying between them. CDR3: CASSLDTGQSGAEAFF. In DNA, the CDR3 is TGCGCCAGCAGCTTGGATACAGGCCAGTCAGGCGCTGAAGCTTTCTTT.

This clonotype was detected ten times or more. The chain employs TRBV6-2 or TRBV6-3 and TRBJ2-3, with D possibly matching TRBD1 (6 bases). This CDR3 region has 14 residues. Trimming pared 2 bases from V and 2 bases from J, leaving 8 bases between. Per germline, CDR1 MNHEY and CDR2 SVGEGT. The chain's CDR3 is CASSYGGSTDTQYF. The CDR3, as DNA: TGTGCCAGCAGTTACGGGGGCTCCACAGATACGCAGTATTTT.

This clonotype was seen at least ten times. Mismatch with germline at one junction end may stem from a read error. The V and J genes are TRBV7-2 and TRBJ2-5, with D unresolved. Germline lookup yields CDR1 SGHTA and CDR2 FQGNSA. The CDR3 is made up of 13 amino acids. CDR3 protein: CASSLGPQETQYF. The CDR3 DNA reads as TGTGCCAGCAGTTTAGGGCCACAAGAGACCCAGTACTTC.

The J gene is TRBJ1-6, the V gene TRBV7-9; 7 bases are shared with TRBD1. V lost 1 base to trimming and J lost 6 bases; unmatched junction nucleotides: 6. Germline CDR1 reads SEHNR; CDR2 reads FQNEAQ (reference sequence). The CDR3 is 16 amino acids. CDR3 sequence reads: CASSLGPAGGNSPLHF. The DNA of the CDR3 is TGTGCCAGCAGCTTAGGTCCGGCAGGGGGTAATTCACCCCTCCACTTT.

This clonotype was detected only a few times. The chain joins TRBV5-1 to TRBJ2-1, with D maybe TRBD1 (6 bases). This CDR3 comprises 14 residues. Trimming left V 3 bases short and J 8 bases short, with 15 bases between. The germline gives CDR1 SGHRS, CDR2 YFSETQ. In DNA, the CDR3 is TGCGCCAGCAGCTATACGGACAGCCGCGATGAGCAGTTCTTC. Translating it yields CASSYTDSRDEQFF.

Ten or more counts support this clonotype. The chain employs TRBV12-3 or TRBV12-4 and TRBJ2-3, with TRBD2 matching 12 bases. Trimming removed 8 bases from V and 3 bases from J; junction bases left unmatched: 0. CDR3 length: 13 residues. In nucleotides, the CDR3 is TGTGCCAGCCTAGCGGGAGGGACAGATACGCAGTATTTT. It codes for CASLAGGTDTQYF.

This chain connects TRBV6-2 or TRBV6-3 to TRBJ1-1; D not certain. CDR3 length equals 13 residues. The V and J ends lost 3 bases and 4 bases respectively, with 9 bases between them. The germline V gene has CDR1 MNHEY and CDR2 SVGEGT. Here the CDR3 DNA reads TGTGCCAGCAGTTATGGGTCCGCCACTGAAGCTTTCTTT. It yields the protein CASSYGSATEAFF.

Only a few counts were recorded for this clonotype. The V call is TRBV5-6, the J call TRBJ2-7, with TRBD2 matching over 13 bases. The CDR3 has 16 amino acids. The V gene's germline CDR1 is SGHDT and CDR2 YYEEEE. The V gene end was trimmed by 3 bases and the J gene end by 5 bases; junction bases not matched to a gene: 8. DNA of the CDR3: TGTGCCAGCAGCTCACGGGGACTAGCGGGGATTAACGAGCAGTACTTC. It translates to CASSSRGLAGINEQYF. The full variable domain, in which reference TRBV5-6 and TRBJ2-7 provide the parts outside the CDR3, is DAGVTQSPTHLIKTRGQQVTLRCSPKSGHDTVSWYQQALGQGPQFIFQYYEEEERQRGNFPDRFSGHQFPNYSSELNVNALLLGDSALYLCASSSRGLAGINEQYFGPGTRLTVT.

Comments on this clonotype: The junction shows a germline mismatch at one end, possibly a read error. The chain employs TRBV10-3 and TRBJ2-5; TRBD1 matches at 12 bases. Germline V lookup: CDR1 ENHRY, CDR2 SYGVKD. The CDR3 runs to 14 residues. This CDR3 is CAISEGPGTGGQNF. CDR3 DNA sequence: TGTGCCATCAGTGAGGGTCCCGGGACAGGGGGCCAGAACTTC.

This chain joins TRBV7-2 and TRBJ2-7; perhaps TRBD2 as D (5 bases). V dropped 1 base and J dropped 4 bases, with 11 bases sitting between them. The CDR3 contains 14 residues. Germline CDR1 SGHTA, CDR2 FQGNSA. DNA for the CDR3: TGTGCCAGCAGCTTAGAATTGCGGGCGTACGAGCAGTACTTC. Translation: CASSLELRAYEQYF.

This clonotype came up many times. This sequence joins TRBV7-2 and TRBJ2-7; D is uncertain. The V and J ends lost 5 bases and 7 bases respectively, with 9 bases between them. The CDR3 contains 11 residues. Germline values: CDR1 SGHTA, CDR2 FQGNSA. The CDR3 sequence is CASSLTGEQYF. CDR3 DNA: TGTGCCAGCAGCCTGACCGGGGAGCAGTACTTC. Variable domain in full (rest from reference TRBV7-2 and TRBJ2-7): GAGVSQSPSNKVTEKGKDVELRCDPISGHTALYWYRQSLGQGLEFLIYFQGNSAPDKSGLPSDRFSAERTGGSVSTLTIQRTQQEDSAVYLCASSLTGEQYFGPGTRLTVT.

The chain employs TRBV28 and TRBJ2-3; 7 nucleotides match TRBD1. The CDR3 extends over 14 amino acids. The V and J ends lost 6 bases and 5 bases, in that order; junction bases with no gene match: 8. The germline V gene encodes CDR1 MDHEN and CDR2 SYDVKM. CDR3 amino acids: CASSQGGLRDTQYF. Here the CDR3 DNA reads TGTGCCAGCAGCCAAGGGGGCCTGAGAGATACGCAGTATTTT.

The chain joins TRBV20-1 to TRBJ2-1; 8 bases are a match to TRBD2. CDR1 is DFQATT, CDR2 SNEGSKA, per germline (reference sequence). The CDR3 is 15 amino acids. After removal of 1 base from V and 6 bases from J, the junction contained 8 bases not matched to a gene. CDR3 amino acids: CSARGPGLGVNEQFF. CDR3 bases: TGCAGTGCTAGAGGTCCGGGACTAGGGGTCAATGAGCAGTTCTTC.

This clonotype has a handful of counts. This chain's CDR3 is CASTILPSTDTQYF. As DNA, the CDR3 is TGTGCCAGCACAATATTGCCAAGCACAGATACGCAGTATTTT. The genes are TRBV2 and TRBJ2-3, with D unresolved. The ends were cut back, 7 bases at V and 0 bases at J, with 11 bases in the middle. The CDR3 consists of 14 residues. Germline loops: CDR1 SNHLY, CDR2 FYNNEI.

This clonotype was detected many times. DNA of the CDR3: TGTGCCAGCAGCTTAGCGCAGGGGCTGAACACTGAAGCTTTCTTT. Encoded protein: CASSLAQGLNTEAFF. This rearrangement joins TRBV7-2 to TRBJ1-1; TRBD1 might be the D (6 bases). Germline V gives CDR1 SGHTA, CDR2 FQGNSA. V was shortened by 0 bases and J by 0 bases, with 8 bases between the two germline ends. This CDR3 region has 15 residues.

The chain has TRBV10-3 and TRBJ2-5; 7 bases align to TRBD2. After removal of 6 bases from V and 5 bases from J, the junction contained 9 bases not matched to a gene. Per the germline V gene, CDR1 is ENHRY and CDR2 is SYGVKD. CDR3 length: 14 amino acids. The CDR3: CAISDSGVGETQYF. CDR3 nucleotide sequence: TGTGCCATCAGCGACAGCGGGGTGGGGGAGACCCAGTACTTC.

The chain joins TRBV5-6 to TRBJ2-7, with D perhaps matching TRBD1 or TRBD2 (6 bases each). Trimming took 4 bases from V and 1 from J, leaving 12 bases between them. The CDR3 contains 14 residues. Germline values: CDR1 SGHDT, CDR2 YYEEEE. The DNA for the CDR3 is TGTGCCAGCAGCGCGGGACACCGGTCCTACGAGCAGTACTTC. It translates to CASSAGHRSYEQYF.

This clonotype was observed a handful of times. The chain is built from TRBV10-3 and TRBJ1-5, with D perhaps matching TRBD1 (6 bases). The V gene's germline CDR1 is ENHRY and CDR2 SYGVKD. The CDR3 extends over 15 amino acids. V lost 3 bases and J lost 0, with 9 bases in between. The CDR3 DNA reads as TGTGCCATCAGTGAAGGGGGGTATAGCAATCAGCCCCAGCATTTT. Encoded protein: CAISEGGYSNQPQHF.

V and J are TRBV10-3 and TRBJ2-4; D unclear. Germline loops: CDR1 ENHRY, CDR2 SYGVKD. V lost 10 bases and J 0 bases, leaving 19 bases between the germline ends. CDR3 length equals 16 residues. The CDR3 here is CASSASLLLAKNIQYF. CDR3 nucleotide sequence: TGTGCCAGCTCGGCCTCACTCCTACTAGCCAAAAACATTCAGTACTTC.

This clonotype was detected a few times. The gene calls are TRBV28 and TRBJ2-1; D might be TRBD1 (6 bases). Trimming shortened V by 6 bases and J by 1 base, and 16 bases separated the two germline ends. The CDR3 loop spans 16 amino acids. Germline CDR1 reads MDHEN; CDR2 reads SYDVKM. The DNA for the CDR3 is TGTGCCAGCAGAGCTCAGGGGATTGGGTCCTACAATGAGCAGTTCTTC. This gives the protein CASRAQGIGSYNEQFF.